This T cell receptor beta chain was recorded in a study of blood T cells in healthy people across ages. The germline gives CDR1 MGHRA, CDR2 YSYEKL. CDR3 length equals 15 residues. About this clonotype: This could be a read error, since a much larger clone is one nucleotide away.

Roughly 10 milliliters was the volume of peripheral blood drawn from each donor. PBMCs were isolated at a quantity of at least 6 million per sample. Then a second PCR, running roughly 6 to 12 cycles, was carried out with a sample-barcoded 5' primer and a J-beta primer mix. The authors tagged each cDNA molecule using a template-switch adaptor with 12 random nucleotides. All samples gave at least 2.5 million CDR3-containing paired-end reads. TCRdb re-analysed the 5' RACE reads in MiXCR, keeping a single row per CDR3 protein. The data show hundreds of thousands of distinct CDR3 sequences, with roughly 34% seen just once and 10% to 15% held by the top ten.

The clonotype comes from a man between 18 and 29 years old in good health. This rearrangement joins TRBV4-1 to TRBJ1-2, with D uncertain. Material: blood. DNA for the CDR3: TGCGCCAGCAGCCAAGGACGGGTTGAAAACTATGGCAACACCTTC. It encodes CASSQGRVENYGNTF.